The clone carrying this TCR beta chain turned up a few times. The antigen remains undetermined. This record comes from a study of T cells in Graves' hyperthyroidism and ophthalmopathy. Whole-study context: Peripheral blood was acquired at first diagnosis, ahead of any therapy whatsoever. Study-level findings and limits: Among thyroid clonotypes expanded above 0.001, most also appeared in blood.

At least 3 on the Clinical Activity Score was recorded for ophthalmopathy patients, who also had NOSPECS grade at least 4 and duration under 3 months. From 9 to 10 ml of fresh peripheral blood, PBMCs were isolated. Researchers amplified the TCR beta CDR3 regions from RNA transcripts. HTBI primers were employed in a first-round RT-PCR of the TCR CDR3. TCRdb analysed the multiplex PCR reads with MiXCR anew, one entry per CDR3 protein. The table shows over 400,000 distinct CDR3 sequences, with approximately 23% occurring only once. The receptor was derived from a woman in her 70s with Graves' ophthalmopathy. The sequenced sample was blood.

The CDR3 DNA follows: TGTGCCAGCAGGCCAGGAAGTAACTATGGCTACACCTTC. Residues: CASRPGSNYGYTF. V gene TRBV6-1 combines with J gene TRBJ1-2; no clear D gene. CDR1 is MNHNS and CDR2 is SASEGT in the germline V gene. This CDR3 has 13 amino acids. Trimming took off 6 bases at V and 1 base at J, with 9 bases between the two ends.